Below are 23 T cell receptor beta chains sequenced from a single sample in a study of T cell changes during pregnancy in multiple sclerosis. Assay used: immunoSEQ multiplex PCR; TCRdb lists only in-frame clones, some missing. Seen here are tens of thousands of clones, roughly 94% observed once, and the top ten hold less than 3%. Specimen: CD8+ T cells from peripheral blood mononuclear cells, collected after pregnancy. The receptors were gathered from a female donor with multiple sclerosis, enrolled in a pregnancy study.

The chain carries TRBV19 and TRBJ1-5; D possibly corresponds to TRBD1 (5 bases). The ends were cut back, 6 bases at V and 0 bases at J, with 12 bases in the middle. Germline lookup yields CDR1 LNHDA and CDR2 SQIVND (reference sequence). The CDR3 runs 15 residues. The CDR3 coding sequence is TGTGCCAGTAGGACCCAGGGTTATAGCAATCAGCCCCAGCATTTT. Protein product: CASRTQGYSNQPQHF.

This chain joins TRBV9 and TRBJ1-5, with unresolved D. The germline V gene encodes CDR1 SGDLS and CDR2 YYNGEE. V lost 0 bases and J 0 bases, leaving 4 bases between the germline ends. This CDR3 spans 14 amino acids. CDR3 nucleotides: TGTGCCAGCAGCGTAGACGGTAGCAATCAGCCCCAGCATTTT. It specifies CASSVDGSNQPQHF.

The J gene is TRBJ2-7, the V gene TRBV5-4, with 9 nucleotides matching TRBD2. The CDR3 extends over 15 amino acids. Germline V gene lookup returns CDR1 SGHNT and CDR2 YYREEE (reference sequence). With V trimmed by 1 base and J by 3 bases, 5 bases remained unmatched. In DNA form, the CDR3 reads TGTGCCAGCAGCTTGTTCGGGACTAGCTACTACGAGCAGTACTTC. Its protein is CASSLFGTSYYEQYF.

In this sample, this clone turned up once. The chain recombines TRBV21-1 with TRBJ2-2; the D call in the table, TRBD2, was not verified against the DNA. TRBV21-1 has pseudogene status. CDR3 length: 17 amino acids. The CDR3 bases are TGTGCCAGCAGCAAAGAAGTTAAGACTACGAACACCGGGGAGCTGTTTTTT. This translates into CASSKEVKTTNTGELFF.

The V call is TRBV4-2, the J call TRBJ2-3; 7 bases match TRBD1. CDR3 size: 16 residues. Per the germline V gene, CDR1 is LGHNA and CDR2 is YNFKEQ. J was trimmed by 5 bases and V by 1 base; bases with no gene match: 9. The CDR3 DNA reads TGTGCCAGCAGCCAAGTTGCAGGGGGTTCGGTAGATACGCAGTATTTT. Translated, it gives CASSQVAGGSVDTQYF.

This clone appeared a single time. The J gene is TRBJ1-5, the V gene TRBV28; D is unclear. CDR1 MDHEN and CDR2 SYDVKM come from the germline V gene. The CDR3 contains 12 residues. Trimming removed 2 bases from V and 11 bases from J, with 10 bases in between. Here the CDR3 DNA reads TGTGCCAGCAGTTTAGGGCCGAGGGCCCAGCATTTT. This encodes CASSLGPRAQHF. Full variable domain (remainder filled in from reference TRBV28 and TRBJ1-5): DVKVTQSSRYLVKRTGEKVFLECVQDMDHENMFWYRQDPGLGLRLIYFSYDVKMKEKGDIPEGYSVSREKKERFSLILESASTNQTSMYLCASSLGPRAQHFGDGTRLSIL.

For this clone: A read error is likely, as this CDR3 ends without the conserved phenylalanine or tryptophan. The limits of the CDR3 on the DNA are not certain, so only TCRdb's listed CDR3 is given. The chain joins TRBV20-1 to TRBJ2-7; TRBD1 was called by the table and not checked on the DNA. A total of 8 residues make up the CDR3, ends included. Germline V gene sequence: CDR1 DFQATT, CDR2 SNEGSKA (reference sequence). CDR3 amino acids: CSPGTEAY.

The rearrangement links TRBV4-2 to TRBJ2-3; D not certain. Germline lookup yields CDR1 LGHNA and CDR2 YNFKEQ. V lost 0 bases and J 2 bases, leaving 18 bases between the germline ends. The CDR3 has 18 residues. The CDR3 nucleotides read TGTGCCAGCAGCCAAGATATGTCTCTAAGCGCCGCCACAGATACGCAGTATTTT. This sequence encodes CASSQDMSLSAATDTQYF.

The J gene is TRBJ2-1, the V gene TRBV7-9, with 11 bases matching TRBD2. Trimming cost V 9 bases and J 7 bases; bases outside gene matches: 8. Per germline, CDR1 SEHNR and CDR2 FQNEAQ (reference sequence). CDR3 length: 14 amino acids. CDR3 region: CASQTSGKGNEQFF. Written as DNA, the CDR3 is TGTGCCAGTCAGACTAGCGGGAAGGGGAATGAGCAGTTCTTC.

The chain is built from TRBV5-4 and TRBJ2-3, with 10 bases that match TRBD1. This CDR3 comprises 15 residues. The trim removed 3 bases at V and 6 bases at J, leaving 7 bases unmatched. The germline CDR1 and CDR2 sequences are SGHNT and YYREEE (reference sequence). CDR3 amino acids: CASSSGQGSQDTQYF. Here the CDR3 DNA reads TGTGCCAGCAGCTCGGGACAGGGGAGTCAGGATACGCAGTATTTT.

The gene calls are TRBV7-3 and TRBJ2-5; D possibly corresponds to TRBD1 (6 bases). Germline V gene data show CDR1 as SGHTA and CDR2 as FQGTGA. The CDR3 has 14 amino acids. Trimming removed 2 bases from V and 5 bases from J, with 12 bases in between. The CDR3 DNA reads as TGTGCCAGCAGCTTACTGGGGCAGGGGGAGACCCAGTACTTC. Translating it yields CASSLLGQGETQYF.

This chain links TRBV7-9 with TRBJ1-1; 8 nucleotides align to TRBD1. Germline V gene lookup returns CDR1 SEHNR and CDR2 FQNEAQ (reference sequence). This CDR3 has 14 amino acids. After removal of 2 bases from V and 4 bases from J, the junction contained 3 bases not matched to a gene. This CDR3 is CASSLNTGGTEAFF. The CDR3 bases are TGTGCCAGCAGCTTAAACACAGGGGGCACTGAAGCTTTCTTT.

V gene TRBV4-3 combines with J gene TRBJ2-1; 10 bases are a match to TRBD1. Trimming cost V 6 bases and J 5 bases; bases outside gene matches: 10. Germline V lookup: CDR1 LGHNA, CDR2 YSLEER. The CDR3 is 16 amino acids. DNA for the CDR3: TGCGCCAGCAGACCCCTCGACAGGGGGCCCGACAATGAGCAGTTCTTC. Its protein product is CASRPLDRGPDNEQFF.

The chain uses TRBV5-1 and TRBJ1-1, with 9 bases matching TRBD1. Germline V gene data show CDR1 as SGHRS and CDR2 as YFSETQ. CDR3 length: 15 amino acids. The trim removed 3 bases at V and 4 bases at J, leaving 7 bases unmatched. CDR3: CASSSTGGYGTEAFF. The CDR3 nucleotides are TGCGCCAGCAGCTCAACAGGGGGCTACGGCACTGAAGCTTTCTTT.

This chain uses TRBV21-1 with TRBJ2-7; whether TRBD2, the table's D call, matches the DNA was not checked. TRBV21-1 is annotated as a pseudogene. The CDR3 runs to 19 residues. The CDR3 is CASKEEGEGSLAASYEQYF. CDR3 coding DNA: TGTGCCAGCAAGGAAGAGGGGGAGGGCTCCCTAGCGGCCTCCTACGAGCAGTACTTC.

This rearrangement joins TRBV25-1 to TRBJ1-2; 8 nucleotides agree with TRBD1. The CDR3 is 16 amino acids. The V segment lost 7 bases and the J segment 6 bases; nucleotides outside the gene matches: 16. CDR1 MGHDK and CDR2 SYGVNS come from the germline V gene. CDR3 in amino acids: CASTLGLPGTGDGYTF. The CDR3 coding sequence is TGTGCCAGCACTTTGGGACTCCCTGGGACAGGTGATGGCTACACCTTC.

V is TRBV5-1 and J is TRBJ2-7; D may be TRBD1 (5 bases). The CDR3 is 13 residues long. With 1 base removed from V and 5 bases from J, the gap between germline ends came to 10 bases. In germline, CDR1 is SGHRS, CDR2 YFSETQ. CDR3 region: CASSLIGADEQYF. CDR3 in DNA: TGCGCCAGCAGCTTGATAGGGGCCGACGAGCAGTACTTC. Looking up the rest from reference TRBV5-1 and TRBJ2-7 gives the full variable domain: KAGVTQTPRYLIKTRGQQVTLSCSPISGHRSVSWYQQTPGQGLQFLFEYFSETQRNKGNFPGRFSGRQFSNSRSEMNVSTLELGDSALYLCASSLIGADEQYFGPGTRLTVT.

The chain couples TRBV4-1 to TRBJ2-7; possibly TRBD2 for D (5 bases). This CDR3 has 16 amino acids. Trimming removed 0 bases from V and 3 bases from J, with 15 bases in between. From germline, CDR1 is MGHRA and CDR2 YSYEKL. CDR3 DNA sequence: TGCGCCAGCAGCCAAGAGTCGGGGTTCTCCCACTACGAGCAGTACTTC. It encodes CASSQESGFSHYEQYF.

The rearrangement links TRBV27 to TRBJ1-1; no clear D gene. This CDR3 is built from 13 residues. V dropped 0 bases and J dropped 7 bases, with 9 bases sitting between them. Germline CDR1 is MNHEY and CDR2 is SMNVEV (reference sequence). The CDR3 spells CASSLSPGREAFF. Here the CDR3 DNA reads TGTGCCAGCAGTTTATCGCCTGGCCGTGAAGCTTTCTTT.

The V gene is TRBV19, the J gene TRBJ1-2; 10 nucleotides match TRBD1. V gave up 5 bases and J gave up 0 bases; unmatched junction bases: 3. The CDR3 has 15 residues. Germline CDR1 reads LNHDA; CDR2 reads SQIVND (reference sequence). In DNA form, the CDR3 reads TGTGCCAGTAGTTATGGGACAGGGGCTAACTATGGCTACACCTTC. It specifies CASSYGTGANYGYTF.

The chain links TRBV6-4 to TRBJ2-3; 13 bases agree with TRBD2. This CDR3 comprises 15 residues. Losses at the gene ends were 2 bases for V and 4 bases for J; bases not matched to a gene: 0. Germline-derived CDR1 and CDR2 are MRHNA and SNTAGT. Here the CDR3 DNA reads TGTGCCAGCAGTGACACTAGCGGGAGGGCAGATACGCAGTATTTT. Its translation: CASSDTSGRADTQYF.

Only one count was recorded for this clone. The chain carries TRBV19 and TRBJ2-7; 16 bases align to TRBD2. Trimming removed 4 bases from V and 5 bases from J; junction bases left unmatched: 8. CDR1 and CDR2 (germline): LNHDA, SQIVND (reference sequence). The CDR3 has 17 amino acids. The CDR3 here is CASSTGLAGGPGDEQYF. CDR3 nucleotides: TGTGCCAGTAGTACGGGACTAGCGGGAGGGCCAGGGGACGAGCAGTACTTC.

CDR3 nucleotides: TGTGCCAGCACCTTCGCAGGGTTGAACCAGCCCCAGCATTTT. Amino acid sequence: CASTFAGLNQPQHF. This sequence joins TRBV7-2 and TRBJ1-5, with TRBD1 as a possible D gene (5 bases). The CDR3 consists of 14 residues. The V gene's germline CDR1 is SGHTA and CDR2 FQGNSA. The V and J ends lost 7 bases and 7 bases respectively, with 17 bases between them.